This is a list of T cell receptor beta chains from one sample in a study of T cell changes during pregnancy in multiple sclerosis. The table came from immunoSEQ multiplex PCR; TCRdb's copy has only in-frame clones and leaves some out. There are 120,000 or so clones in the sample; roughly 92% occur only once, and roughly 6.2% lies in the top ten. This sample comprised peripheral blood, obtained before pregnancy. The receptor set was obtained from a female donor with multiple sclerosis, enrolled in a pregnancy study. CDR3s include the opening cysteine and the closing phenylalanine or tryptophan. D genes are given only for firm matches. Clone size is given for some rows only: seen once, a few or many times, or a class if the clone is expanded.

- TRBJ1-5 once 19 TRBV28 CASLLGGPLRDLSNQPQHF TGTGCCAGCCTGTTAGGAGGGCCTCTTAGGGATCTAAGCAATCAGCCCCAGCATTTT
- TRBJ1-2 - 12 TRBV28 CASSQVSYGYTF TGTGCCAGCAGTCAAGTGAGCTATGGCTACACCTTC
TRBD2 TRBJ2-7 - 18 TRBV27 CASSPRGLAGVTSYEQYF TGTGCCAGCAGTCCCCGGGGACTAGCGGGAGTTACCTCCTACGAGCAGTACTTC
- TRBJ2-3 - 15 TRBV28 CASMRETDGLGTQYF TGTGCCAGCATGAGGGAGACGGATGGATTAGGGACGCAGTATTTT
TRBD2 TRBJ2-7 - 15 TRBV28 CASSPPGLKSYEQYF TGTGCCAGCAGTCCGCCGGGACTAAAGTCCTACGAGCAGTACTTC
- TRBJ2-6 few 16 TRBV6-1 CASSEVQGIGANVLTF TGTGCCAGCAGTGAAGTGCAGGGGATCGGGGCCAACGTCCTGACTTTC
- TRBJ2-6 - 15 TRBV25-1 CASSGQVRGANVLTF TGTGCCAGCAGTGGACAGGTTCGTGGGGCCAACGTCCTGACTTTC
- TRBJ1-1 few 13 TRBV6-4 CASSDQMNTEAFF TGTGCCAGCAGTGACCAGATGAACACTGAAGCTTTCTTT
- TRBJ1-1 - 13 TRBV11-3 CASSLSQNTEAFF TGTGCCAGCAGCTTAAGCCAGAACACTGAAGCTTTCTTT
TRBD2 TRBJ2-7 - 11 TRBV2 CASRGGIEQYF TGTGCCAGCAGGGGGGGGATCGAGCAGTACTTC
- TRBJ1-5 - 15 TRBV4-2 CASSQDGYARQPQHF TGTGCCAGCAGCCAAGACGGGTATGCGAGACAGCCCCAGCATTTT
TRBD1 TRBJ2-7 - 13 TRBV11-3 CASSPGTAYEQYF TGTGCCAGCAGCCCGGGGACAGCCTACGAGCAGTACTTC
- TRBJ1-6 few 12 TRBV7-9 CASSLAGSTLHF TGTGCCAGCAGCTTAGCAGGGAGTACCCTCCACTTT
TRBD1 TRBJ2-3 once 18 TRBV4-2 CASRPTVQTGGSTDTQYF TGTGCCAGCAGACCAACGGTACAGACAGGGGGAAGCACAGATACGCAGTATTTT
- TRBJ2-7 - 13 TRBV6-1 CASSVTSSYEQYF TGTGCCAGCAGTGTCACTAGCTCCTACGAGCAGTACTTC
- TRBJ1-1 - 13 TRBV27 CASSLGAGAEAFF TGTGCCAGCAGTTTAGGGGCAGGTGCTGAAGCTTTCTTT
- TRBJ2-7 - 16 TRBV27 CASSPEGGTGRYEQYF TGTGCCAGCAGTCCTGAGGGGGGGACAGGCAGATACGAGCAGTACTTC
TRBD2 TRBJ2-1 - 16 TRBV6-9 CASSYSRGRALNEQFF TGTGCCAGCAGTTATTCTCGCGGGAGGGCCCTCAATGAGCAGTTCTTC
TRBD1 TRBJ2-1 - 14 TRBV6-5 CASSSDRAYNEQFF TGTGCCAGCAGCTCGGACAGGGCGTACAATGAGCAGTTCTTC